This TCR beta chain came from a study of T cells in Graves' hyperthyroidism and ophthalmopathy. Researchers took RNA transcripts and amplified the TCR beta CDR3 regions from them. During a first-round RT-PCR of the TCR CDR3, the HTBI primer set was used. TCRdb re-derived calls from the multiplex PCR reads in MiXCR, one entry per CDR3 protein. This table holds around 450,000 distinct CDR3 sequences, approximately 13% found once. Germline CDR1 SGHRS, CDR2 YFSETQ. V was pared by 0 bases and J by 8 bases, with 12 bases between. The CDR3 totals 15 residues. The rearrangement joins TRBV5-1 to TRBJ1-6; D is unresolved. What was sequenced was blood. The clonotype comes from a woman in her late teens or twenties with Graves' hyperthyroidism. Here the CDR3 reads CASSLAGFGDSPLHF. The CDR3 region has the DNA TGCGCCAGCAGCTTGGCTGGGTTTGGCGATTCACCCCTCCACTTT.